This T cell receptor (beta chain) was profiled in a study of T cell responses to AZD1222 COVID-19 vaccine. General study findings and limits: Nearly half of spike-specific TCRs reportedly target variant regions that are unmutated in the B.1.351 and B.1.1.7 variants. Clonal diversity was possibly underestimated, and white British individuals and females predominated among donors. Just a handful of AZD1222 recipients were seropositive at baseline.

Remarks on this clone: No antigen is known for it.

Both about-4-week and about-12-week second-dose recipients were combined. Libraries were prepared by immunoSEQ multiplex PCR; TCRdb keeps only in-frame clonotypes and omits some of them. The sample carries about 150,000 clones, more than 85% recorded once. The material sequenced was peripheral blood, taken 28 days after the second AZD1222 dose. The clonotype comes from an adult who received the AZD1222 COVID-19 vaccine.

The CDR3 DNA is TGCGCCAGCAGCCAAGCTACCGGGAGTGAGTACGAGCAGTACTTC. Translated: CASSQATGSEYEQYF. This chain joins TRBV4-1 and TRBJ2-7, with D possibly TRBD2 on 6 matching bases. CDR1 is MGHRA and CDR2 is YSYEKL in the germline V gene. Trimming pared 1 base from V and 4 bases from J, leaving 14 bases between. This CDR3 is 15 amino acids long.